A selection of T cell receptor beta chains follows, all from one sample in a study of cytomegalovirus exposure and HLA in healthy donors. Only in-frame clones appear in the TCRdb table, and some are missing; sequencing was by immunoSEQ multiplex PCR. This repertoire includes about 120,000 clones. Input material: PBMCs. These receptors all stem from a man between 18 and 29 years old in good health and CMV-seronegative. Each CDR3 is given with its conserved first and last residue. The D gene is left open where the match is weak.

TGTGCCAGCAGTGCGAGACAGGGGGCGTTGGCAGATACGCAGTATTTT CASSARQGALADTQYF TRBJ2-3 TRBD1 TRBV6-1
TGTGCCAGCCGCAGTCAGGGTATGAACACTGAAGCTTTCTTT CASRSQGMNTEAFF TRBJ1-1 - TRBV6-1
TGCGCCAGCAGCCCAGGGACTACTATCCGCTCCAATGAGCAGTTCTTC CASSPGTTIRSNEQFF TRBJ2-1 TRBD2 TRBV5-1
TGTGCCAGCAGTGAAACAGGGGGCGACTATGGCTACACCTTC CASSETGGDYGYTF TRBJ1-2 TRBD1 TRBV6-1
TGTGCCAGCAGCTTGGTGGCGGGGGGCCGCGCCTACGAGCAGTACTTC CASSLVAGGRAYEQYF TRBJ2-7 TRBD2 TRBV5-6
TGTGCCAGTAGTATCCGACAGCGCTATGGCTACACCTTC CASSIRQRYGYTF TRBJ1-2 - TRBV19
TGTGCCAGCAGTTACTCGCGGCGGGGGGGCTACAATGAGCAGCTCTTC CASSYSRRGGYNEQLF TRBJ2-1 TRBD2 TRBV6-5
TGTGCCAGCAGCTCGCGACTAGAGGGCGAGCAGTACTTC CASSSRLEGEQYF TRBJ2-7 - TRBV5-4
TGCAGCGTTGAAGGTTATACGAGCGGGGAATCCACCGAGCAGTACTTC CSVEGYTSGESTEQYF TRBJ2-7 TRBD2 TRBV29-1
TGTGCCAGCAGTTCCTCAGGGGCCAGTCAGCCCCAGCATTTT CASSSSGASQPQHF TRBJ1-5 - TRBV27
TGCGCCAGCAGCTTGGAGGGGTGGTCGACTGAAGCTTTCTTT CASSLEGWSTEAFF TRBJ1-1 - TRBV5-1
TGTGCCAGCAGCTTGCGGGGAAGCTCCTACAATGAGCAGTTCTTC CASSLRGSSYNEQFF TRBJ2-1 - TRBV13
TGTGCCTGGATGTGGGACAGTAACTCTGGAAACACCATATATTTT CAWMWDSNSGNTIYF TRBJ1-3 TRBD1 TRBV30
TGTGCCAGCAGTTACTCGAGGAGACAGCGCAATCAGCCCCAGCATTTT CASSYSRRQRNQPQHF TRBJ1-5 - TRBV6-7
TGTGCCAGCTCACTCCAGACAGCAGATGGCTACACCTTC CASSLQTADGYTF TRBJ1-2 - TRBV18
TGTGCCAGCAGCTTTATCCCGTCCACAGATACGCAGTATTTT CASSFIPSTDTQYF TRBJ2-3 - TRBV7-8
TGCGCCAGCAGCTTAGGGGGCCCTGGAAACACCATATATTTT CASSLGGPGNTIYF TRBJ1-3 TRBD1 TRBV5-1
TGTGCCAGTCGACAGGACACTAGCAATCAGCCCCAGCATTTT CASRQDTSNQPQHF TRBJ1-5 - TRBV19
TGTGCCAGCTCACCGGGACAGGAAAGAATAAGCCCTTATGGCTACACCTTC CASSPGQERISPYGYTF TRBJ1-2 TRBD1 TRBV18
TGTGCCAGCACCTCGGGACTCCGGGATTATAGCAATCAGCCCCAGCATTTT CASTSGLRDYSNQPQHF TRBJ1-5 - TRBV28
TGTGCCAGCTCACCCCCTTGGGCCGCCAGCACCATATATTTT CASSPPWAASTIYF TRBJ1-3 - TRBV18
TGTGCCAGCAGCCCCAGGGACACTTTCAACTATGGCTACACCTTC CASSPRDTFNYGYTF TRBJ1-2 - TRBV5-4
TGTGCCAGCAGCTTCGGGCGGGGCACCGGGGAGCTGTTTTTT CASSFGRGTGELFF TRBJ2-2 - TRBV5-8
TGTGCCAGCAGCCACCCGCTAGCGGGGGGGCCCAATGAGCAGTTCTTC CASSHPLAGGPNEQFF TRBJ2-1 TRBD2 TRBV9
TGTGCCAGTAGAGGGACAGTCTCTGGAAACACCATATATTTT CASRGTVSGNTIYF TRBJ1-3 TRBD1 TRBV19
TGTGCCTGGGGGGACAGCATCTATGGCTACACCTTC CAWGDSIYGYTF TRBJ1-2 TRBD1 TRBV30
TGTGCCACCAGCTGGGCAGACCAAGAGACCCAGTACTTC CATSWADQETQYF TRBJ2-5 - TRBV15
TGTGCCAGCAGCCGAGACAGGGTCGGGAACGAGCAGTACTTC CASSRDRVGNEQYF TRBJ2-7 TRBD1 TRBV7-2
TGTGCCAGCAGTTTATCTAGCGGGAGCGGCACAGATACGCAGTATTTT CASSLSSGSGTDTQYF TRBJ2-3 TRBD2 TRBV27
TGTGCCAGTACCATATTGGGGACAGGGCCCCCCCCTGGAAACACCATATATTTT CASTILGTGPPPGNTIYF TRBJ1-3 TRBD1 TRBV19
TGTGCCTGGAGTGTACTAGGGACAGGGGACACCGGGGAGCTGTTTTTT CAWSVLGTGDTGELFF TRBJ2-2 TRBD1 TRBV30
TGTGCCAGCAGTTTACAGGGTGGAGGTCAGCCCCAGCATTTT CASSLQGGGQPQHF TRBJ1-5 - TRBV2
TGTGCCAGCAGCCCTGGGACAGGGGCCTACGAGCAGTACTTC CASSPGTGAYEQYF TRBJ2-7 TRBD1 TRBV7-8
TGCAGCGCCGATAGGGGACACATTCAGTTCTTC CSADRGHIQFF TRBJ2-1 - TRBV29-1
TGTGCCAGCAGCTTAGCCGCGTCAGGAAACACCATATATTTT CASSLAASGNTIYF TRBJ1-3 - TRBV7-9
TGTGCCAGCAGCCTCTTGGCTAGCACAGATACGCAGTATTTT CASSLLASTDTQYF TRBJ2-3 - TRBV27
TGTGCCAGCAGTGTATCTCCGGGAGGCGAGCAGTACTTC CASSVSPGGEQYF TRBJ2-7 TRBD2 TRBV6-4
TGTGCCAGTAGTATAACCCAATTCGGACAGGGGATGTATGGCTACACCTTC CASSITQFGQGMYGYTF TRBJ1-2 TRBD1 TRBV19
TGTGCCAGCAGCTTAGATTGGGGCACGAATGAGCAGTTCTTC CASSLDWGTNEQFF TRBJ2-1 - TRBV7-8
TGTGCCAGCAGCCGAGGGGCGGGGGAGACCCAGTACTTC CASSRGAGETQYF TRBJ2-5 - TRBV5-4
TGTGCCAGCAGCCGAGCGGGAGAGGTCGATGAGCAGTTCTTC CASSRAGEVDEQFF TRBJ2-1 TRBD2 TRBV28
TGTGCCAGCAGTGAGAACGGTTACGAGCAGTACTTC CASSENGYEQYF TRBJ2-7 - TRBV6-1
TGTGCCAGCATAGACAGGGAGGACTATGGCTACACCTTC CASIDREDYGYTF TRBJ1-2 TRBD1 TRBV5-4
TGTGCCAGCAGCTTGGGGACAGTAAATTCACCCCTCCACTTT CASSLGTVNSPLHF TRBJ1-6 TRBD1 TRBV7-9
TGTGCCAGCACAACTGGCTCCTACGAGCAGTACTTC CASTTGSYEQYF TRBJ2-7 - TRBV6-1
TGCGCCAGCAGTGAGTCGGTGGGGCCCCAGCCCCAGCATTTT CASSESVGPQPQHF TRBJ1-5 - TRBV10-2
TGTGCCAGCAGTTACGTTCGGGGGAATCAGCCCCAGCATTTT CASSYVRGNQPQHF TRBJ1-5 - TRBV6-5
TGTGCCAGCAGCCAAGAATTCGAGGAGAATGAGCAGTTCTTC CASSQEFEENEQFF TRBJ2-1 - TRBV4-2
TGCGCCAGCAGCCACAGACAGGGGTATGAAAAACTGTTTTTT CASSHRQGYEKLFF TRBJ1-4 TRBD1 TRBV4-1
TGTGCCAGCAGCCGCCGTCGGACACTCACAGATACGCAGTATTTT CASSRRRTLTDTQYF TRBJ2-3 - TRBV14
TGTGCCAGCAGTCTCCGACAGGGACCAAGCACGCAGTATTTT CASSLRQGPSTQYF TRBJ2-3 TRBD1 TRBV27
TGCGCCAGCAGCCTCCGAGGCACCTATGGCTACACCTTC CASSLRGTYGYTF TRBJ1-2 - TRBV5-1
TGTGCCAGCAGCTTAGAACTGGACAACTCTAACTATGGCTACACCTTC CASSLELDNSNYGYTF TRBJ1-2 - TRBV7-9
TGTGCCAGCAGTAAGCGGGGGACTCAAGAGACCCAGTACTTC CASSKRGTQETQYF TRBJ2-5 TRBD2 TRBV25-1
TGTGCCAGCAGGGGACAGGGTAATAGCAATCAGCCCCAGCATTTT CASRGQGNSNQPQHF TRBJ1-5 TRBD1 TRBV2
TGTGCCAGCTCACGACAACAGGGGAACACTGAAGCTTTCTTT CASSRQQGNTEAFF TRBJ1-1 - TRBV18
TGTGCCAGCTCCTACTCTAGCGGGGCGAGGGCGGAGACCCAGTACTTC CASSYSSGARAETQYF TRBJ2-5 TRBD2 TRBV11-3
TGTGCCACCAGCAGCTTGGACACCTCGTCGCAGCCCCAGCATTTT CATSSLDTSSQPQHF TRBJ1-5 - TRBV15
TGTGCCAGCAGCCGAACAGGGAGCACTGAAGCTTTCTTT CASSRTGSTEAFF TRBJ1-1 - TRBV9